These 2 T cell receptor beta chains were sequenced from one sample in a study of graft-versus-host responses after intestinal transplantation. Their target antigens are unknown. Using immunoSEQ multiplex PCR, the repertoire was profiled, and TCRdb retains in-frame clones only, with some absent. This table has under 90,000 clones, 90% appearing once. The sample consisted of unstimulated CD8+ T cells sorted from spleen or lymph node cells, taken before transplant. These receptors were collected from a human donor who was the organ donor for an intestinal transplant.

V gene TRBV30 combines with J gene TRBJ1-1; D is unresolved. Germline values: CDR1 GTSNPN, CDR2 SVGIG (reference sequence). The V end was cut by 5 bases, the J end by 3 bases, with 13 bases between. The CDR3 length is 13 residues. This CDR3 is CAWREQMDTEAFF. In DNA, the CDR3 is TGTGCCTGGCGGGAGCAGATGGACACTGAAGCTTTCTTT. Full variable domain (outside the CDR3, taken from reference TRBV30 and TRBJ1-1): SQTIHQWPATLVQPVGSPLSLECTVEGTSNPNLYWYRQAAGRGLQLLFYSVGIGQISSEVPQNLSASRPQDRQFILSSKKLLLSDSGFYLCAWREQMDTEAFFGQGTRLTVV.

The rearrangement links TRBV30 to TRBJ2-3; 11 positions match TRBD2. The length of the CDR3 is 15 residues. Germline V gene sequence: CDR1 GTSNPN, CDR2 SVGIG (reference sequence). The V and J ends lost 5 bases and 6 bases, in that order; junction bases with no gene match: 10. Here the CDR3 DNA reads TGTGCCTGGGGACCTAGCGGGGGGCCGGGGGATACGCAGTATTTT. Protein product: CAWGPSGGPGDTQYF.